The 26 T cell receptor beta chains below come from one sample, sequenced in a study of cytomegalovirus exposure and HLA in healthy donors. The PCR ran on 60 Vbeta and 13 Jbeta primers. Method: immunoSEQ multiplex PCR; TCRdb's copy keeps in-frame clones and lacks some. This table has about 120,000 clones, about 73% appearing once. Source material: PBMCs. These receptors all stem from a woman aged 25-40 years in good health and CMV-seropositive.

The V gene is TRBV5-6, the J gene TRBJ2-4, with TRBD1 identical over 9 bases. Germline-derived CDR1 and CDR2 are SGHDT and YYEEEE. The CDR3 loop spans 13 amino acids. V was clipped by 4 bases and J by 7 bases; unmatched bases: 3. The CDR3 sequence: CASSVDRGNIQYF. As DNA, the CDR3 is TGTGCCAGCAGCGTGGACAGGGGCAACATTCAGTACTTC.

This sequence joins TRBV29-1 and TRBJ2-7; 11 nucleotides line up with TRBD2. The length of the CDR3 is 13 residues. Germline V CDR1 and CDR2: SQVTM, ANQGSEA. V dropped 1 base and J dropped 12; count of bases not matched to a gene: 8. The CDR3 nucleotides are TGCAGCGTTGAAGTGGAGGTAGCGGGGGGGGTGTACTTC. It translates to CSVEVEVAGGVYF.

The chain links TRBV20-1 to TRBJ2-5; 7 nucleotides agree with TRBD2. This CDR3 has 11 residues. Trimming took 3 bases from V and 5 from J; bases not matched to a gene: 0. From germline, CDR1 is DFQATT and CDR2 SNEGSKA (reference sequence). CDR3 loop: CSASGGETQYF. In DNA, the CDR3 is TGCAGTGCTAGCGGGGGGGAGACCCAGTACTTC.

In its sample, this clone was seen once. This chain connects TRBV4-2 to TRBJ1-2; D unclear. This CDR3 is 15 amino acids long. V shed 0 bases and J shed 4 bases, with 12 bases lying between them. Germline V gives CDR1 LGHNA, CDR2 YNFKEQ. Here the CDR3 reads CASSQDLAGTYGYTF. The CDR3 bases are TGTGCCAGCAGCCAAGATCTTGCGGGCACCTATGGCTACACCTTC.

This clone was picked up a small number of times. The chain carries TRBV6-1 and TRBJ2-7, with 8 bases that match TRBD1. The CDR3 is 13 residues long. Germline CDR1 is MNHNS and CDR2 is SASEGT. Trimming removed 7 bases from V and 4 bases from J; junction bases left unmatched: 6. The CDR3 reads CASTAGGRYEQYF. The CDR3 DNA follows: TGTGCCAGCACGGCAGGGGGCCGATACGAGCAGTACTTC.

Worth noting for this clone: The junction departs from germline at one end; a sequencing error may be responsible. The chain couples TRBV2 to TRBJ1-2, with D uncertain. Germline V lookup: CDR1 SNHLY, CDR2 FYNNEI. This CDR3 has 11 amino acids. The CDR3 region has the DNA TGTGCCAGCAGCCCGCAATGGGCTCCCTTCTTC. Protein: CASSPQWAPFF.

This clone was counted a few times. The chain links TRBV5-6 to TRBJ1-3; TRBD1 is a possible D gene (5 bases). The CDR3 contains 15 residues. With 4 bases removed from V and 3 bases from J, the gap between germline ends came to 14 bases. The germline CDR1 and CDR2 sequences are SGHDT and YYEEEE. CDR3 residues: CASSARTDNGNTIYF. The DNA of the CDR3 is TGTGCCAGCAGCGCCCGGACGGACAATGGAAACACCATATATTTT.

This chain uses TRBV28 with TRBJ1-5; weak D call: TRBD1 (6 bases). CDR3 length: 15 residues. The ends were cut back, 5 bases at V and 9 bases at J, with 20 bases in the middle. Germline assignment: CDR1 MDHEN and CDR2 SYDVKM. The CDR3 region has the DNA TGTGCCAGCAGTCGCGTGGACAGTGACGGAAGGCCCCAGCATTTT. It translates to CASSRVDSDGRPQHF.

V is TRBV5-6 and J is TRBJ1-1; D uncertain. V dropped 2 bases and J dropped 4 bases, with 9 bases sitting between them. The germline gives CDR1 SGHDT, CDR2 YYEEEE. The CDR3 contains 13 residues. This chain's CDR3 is CASSFRAGTEAFF. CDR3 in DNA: TGTGCCAGCAGCTTTAGGGCGGGCACTGAAGCTTTCTTT. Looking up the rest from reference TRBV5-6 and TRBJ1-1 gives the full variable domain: DAGVTQSPTHLIKTRGQQVTLRCSPKSGHDTVSWYQQALGQGPQFIFQYYEEEERQRGNFPDRFSGHQFPNYSSELNVNALLLGDSALYLCASSFRAGTEAFFGQGTRLTVV.

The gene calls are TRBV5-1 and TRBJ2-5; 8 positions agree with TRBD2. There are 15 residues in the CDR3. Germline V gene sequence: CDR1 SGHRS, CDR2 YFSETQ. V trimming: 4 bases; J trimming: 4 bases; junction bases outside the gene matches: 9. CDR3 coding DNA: TGCGCCAGCAGCAGCAACGGGGGGGAGTTAGAGACCCAGTACTTC. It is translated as CASSSNGGELETQYF.

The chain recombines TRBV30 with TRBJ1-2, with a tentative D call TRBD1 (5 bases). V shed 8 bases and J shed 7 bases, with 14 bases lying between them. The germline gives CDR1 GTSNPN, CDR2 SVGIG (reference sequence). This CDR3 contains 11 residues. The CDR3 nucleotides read TGTGCCGGCCGGGACGGGAGTGGCTACACCTTC. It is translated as CAGRDGSGYTF. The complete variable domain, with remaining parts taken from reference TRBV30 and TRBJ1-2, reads SQTIHQWPATLVQPVGSPLSLECTVEGTSNPNLYWYRQAAGRGLQLLFYSVGIGQISSEVPQNLSASRPQDRQFILSSKKLLLSDSGFYLCAGRDGSGYTFGSGTRLTVV.

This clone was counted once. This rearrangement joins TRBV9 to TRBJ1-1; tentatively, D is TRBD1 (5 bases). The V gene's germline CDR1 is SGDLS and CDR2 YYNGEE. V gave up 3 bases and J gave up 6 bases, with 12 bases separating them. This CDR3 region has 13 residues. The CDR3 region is CASSAKMTAEAFF. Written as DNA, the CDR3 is TGTGCCAGCAGCGCGAAGATGACAGCTGAAGCTTTCTTT.

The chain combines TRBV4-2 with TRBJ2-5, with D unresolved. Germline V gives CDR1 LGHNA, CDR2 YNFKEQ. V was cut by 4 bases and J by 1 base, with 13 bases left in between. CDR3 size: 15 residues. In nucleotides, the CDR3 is TGTGCCAGCAGCCGTTTGGTACAGCCCCAAGAGACCCAGTACTTC. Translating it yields CASSRLVQPQETQYF.

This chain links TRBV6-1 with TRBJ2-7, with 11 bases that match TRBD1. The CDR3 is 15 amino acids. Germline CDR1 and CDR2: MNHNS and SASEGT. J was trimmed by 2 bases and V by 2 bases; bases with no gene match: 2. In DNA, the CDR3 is TGTGCCAGCAGTGAATGGACAGGGGGCGCCTACGAGCAGTACTTC. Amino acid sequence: CASSEWTGGAYEQYF.

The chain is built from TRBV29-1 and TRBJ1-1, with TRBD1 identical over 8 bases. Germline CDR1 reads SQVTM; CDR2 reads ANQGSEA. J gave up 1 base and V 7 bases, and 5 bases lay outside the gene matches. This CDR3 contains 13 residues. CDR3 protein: CSAGQGGNTEAFF. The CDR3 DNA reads TGCAGCGCAGGACAGGGAGGGAACACTGAAGCTTTCTTT.

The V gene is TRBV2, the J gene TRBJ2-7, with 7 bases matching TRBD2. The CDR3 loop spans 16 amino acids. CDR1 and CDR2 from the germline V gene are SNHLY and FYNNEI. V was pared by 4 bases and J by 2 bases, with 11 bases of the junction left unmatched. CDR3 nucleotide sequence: TGTGCCAGCAGTGGCCGCCTGGGACTACCCACCTACGAGCAGTACTTC. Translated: CASSGRLGLPTYEQYF.

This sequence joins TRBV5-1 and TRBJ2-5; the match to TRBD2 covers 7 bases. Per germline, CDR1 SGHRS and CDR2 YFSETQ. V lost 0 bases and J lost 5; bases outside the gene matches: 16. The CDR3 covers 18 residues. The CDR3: CASSLVGTSANPGETQYF. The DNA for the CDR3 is TGCGCCAGCAGCTTGGTGGGTACTAGCGCCAACCCGGGGGAGACCCAGTACTTC. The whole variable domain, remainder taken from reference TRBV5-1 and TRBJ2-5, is KAGVTQTPRYLIKTRGQQVTLSCSPISGHRSVSWYQQTPGQGLQFLFEYFSETQRNKGNFPGRFSGRQFSNSRSEMNVSTLELGDSALYLCASSLVGTSANPGETQYFGPGTRLLVL.

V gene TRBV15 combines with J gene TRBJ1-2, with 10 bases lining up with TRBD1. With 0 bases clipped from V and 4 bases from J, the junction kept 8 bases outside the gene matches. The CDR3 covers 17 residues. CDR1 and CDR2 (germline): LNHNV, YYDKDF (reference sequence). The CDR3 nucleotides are TGTGCCACCAGCAGAGATCTGACAGGGGGCCGAGGCTATGGCTACACCTTC. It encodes CATSRDLTGGRGYGYTF.

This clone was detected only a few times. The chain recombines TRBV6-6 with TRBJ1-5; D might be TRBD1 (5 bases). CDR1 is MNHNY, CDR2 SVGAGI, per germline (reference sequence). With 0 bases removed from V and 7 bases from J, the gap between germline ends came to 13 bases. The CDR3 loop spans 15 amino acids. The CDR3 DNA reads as TGTGCCAGCAGTTACTCGGGGCAGGGCGTCCAGCCCCAGCATTTT. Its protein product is CASSYSGQGVQPQHF.

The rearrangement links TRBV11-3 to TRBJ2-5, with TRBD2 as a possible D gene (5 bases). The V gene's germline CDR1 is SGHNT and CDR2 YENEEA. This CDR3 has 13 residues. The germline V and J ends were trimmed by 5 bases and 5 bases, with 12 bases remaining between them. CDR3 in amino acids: CASSPDEGETQYF. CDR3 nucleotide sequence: TGTGCCAGCAGCCCGGACGAGGGTGAGACCCAGTACTTC.

CDR3 coding DNA: TGTGCCAGCATGAATCGGGGGATCGATCAGCCCCAGCATTTT. Its protein is CASMNRGIDQPQHF. The V call is TRBV28, the J call TRBJ1-5, with a possible D match to TRBD1 (5 bases). Germline loops: CDR1 MDHEN, CDR2 SYDVKM. V was pared by 7 bases and J by 5 bases, with 15 bases between. The CDR3 is 14 residues long.

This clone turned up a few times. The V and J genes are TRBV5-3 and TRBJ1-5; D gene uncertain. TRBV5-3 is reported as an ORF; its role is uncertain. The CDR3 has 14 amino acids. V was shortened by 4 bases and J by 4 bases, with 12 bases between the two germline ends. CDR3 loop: CARSRATFNQPQHF. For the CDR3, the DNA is TGTGCCAGAAGCCGAGCCACTTTTAATCAGCCCCAGCATTTT.

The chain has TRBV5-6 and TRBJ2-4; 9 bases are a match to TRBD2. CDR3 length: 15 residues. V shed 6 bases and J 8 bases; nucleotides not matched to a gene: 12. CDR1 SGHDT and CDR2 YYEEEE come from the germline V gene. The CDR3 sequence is CASKASGVRWDIQYF. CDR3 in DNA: TGTGCCAGCAAGGCTAGCGGGGTGAGGTGGGACATTCAGTACTTC.

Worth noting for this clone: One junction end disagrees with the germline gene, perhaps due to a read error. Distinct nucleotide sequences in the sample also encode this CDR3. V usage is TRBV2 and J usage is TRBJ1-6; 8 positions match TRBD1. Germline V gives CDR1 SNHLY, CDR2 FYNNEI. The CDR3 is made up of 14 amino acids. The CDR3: CASSEDRGQSPLHF. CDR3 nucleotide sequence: TGCGCCAGCAGTGAAGACAGGGGTCAATCACCCCTCCACTTT.

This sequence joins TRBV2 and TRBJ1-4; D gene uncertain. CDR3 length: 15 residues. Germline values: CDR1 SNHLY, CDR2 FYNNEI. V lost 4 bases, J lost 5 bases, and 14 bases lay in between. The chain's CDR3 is CASSARPSGNEKLFF. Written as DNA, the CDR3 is TGTGCCAGCAGTGCTCGCCCCTCGGGGAATGAAAAACTGTTTTTT. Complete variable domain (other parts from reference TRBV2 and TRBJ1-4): EPEVTQTPSHQVTQMGQEVILRCVPISNHLYFYWYRQILGQKVEFLVSFYNNEISEKSEIFDDQFSVERPDGSNFTLKIRSTKLEDSAMYFCASSARPSGNEKLFFGSGTQLSVL.

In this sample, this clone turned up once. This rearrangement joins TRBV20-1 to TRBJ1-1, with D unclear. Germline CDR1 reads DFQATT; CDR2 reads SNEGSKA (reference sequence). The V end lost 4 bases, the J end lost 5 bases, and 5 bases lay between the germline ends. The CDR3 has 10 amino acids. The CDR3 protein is CSATVTEAFF. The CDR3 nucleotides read TGCAGTGCTACAGTTACTGAAGCTTTCTTT.